These T cell receptor beta chains were read from a single sample in a study of regulatory T cells in long-lasting Graves disease. TCRdb reanalysed the multiplex PCR reads using MiXCR and keeps one entry per CDR3 protein. The sample carries roughly 500,000 distinct CDR3 sequences, under 25% recorded once. The source material was peripheral blood mononuclear cells (PBMCs), sampled when the disease was refractory, from a patient treated with antithyroid drugs. These receptors came from a female donor with Graves disease. Both conserved end residues are part of each CDR3.

J gene	V gene	CDR3 protein
TRBJ2-7	TRBV6-1	CASTLPGYEQYF
TRBJ2-7	TRBV18	CASTPTGGLHEQYF
TRBJ2-7	TRBV12-3/TRBV12-4	CASRLAGVSYEQYF
TRBJ1-6	TRBV28	CASSLWTGVSPLHF
TRBJ1-1	TRBV9	CASSARQENTEAFF
TRBJ2-7	TRBV7-2	CASSLNPSGSYEQYF
TRBJ1-2	TRBV18	CASSPDGYTF
TRBJ2-6	TRBV12-3/TRBV12-4	CASSLIPAGANVLTF
TRBJ1-1	TRBV29-1	CSVVGRGNTEAFF
TRBJ2-7	TRBV5-1	CASSLVQGVYEQYF
TRBJ1-1	TRBV7-8	CASSSPDTANTEAFF
TRBJ1-2	TRBV19	CASSVRSQVGMGYTF
TRBJ1-2	TRBV7-9	CASSPDRENYGYTF
TRBJ2-5	TRBV6-2/TRBV6-3	CASSWVTSGDEETQYF
TRBJ1-5	TRBV29-1	CSVRAAANQPQHF
TRBJ1-3	TRBV19	CASSMEGISGNTIYF
TRBJ2-2	TRBV7-3	CASSPRTGGGGELFF
TRBJ1-1	TRBV4-1	CASSPQLTSMNTEAFF
TRBJ2-5	TRBV20-1	CSARKVVLRTGQETQYF
TRBJ1-1	TRBV20-1	CSARDTRTGVTEAFF
TRBJ2-7	TRBV28	CASSPGGSGNYEQYF
TRBJ2-5	TRBV20-1	CSPGTSGENQETQYF
TRBJ2-7	TRBV4-1	CASSLDTGGIAYEQYF
TRBJ1-4	TRBV4-1	CASSQEGALVEKLFF
TRBJ2-7	TRBV19	CASSMRLNADGQYYEQYF
TRBJ2-3	TRBV28	CASSPPAGLSTDTQYF
TRBJ2-5	TRBV9	CASSVAGIQETQYF
TRBJ2-7	TRBV6-5	CASSWSHPLTRAPPYEQYF